The next 30 T cell receptor beta chains were all read from a single sample in a study of identical twins. TCRdb re-called the 5' RACE reads through MiXCR, storing one row per CDR3 protein. Found here are about 900,000 distinct CDR3 sequences, approximately 13% of them singletons; the top ten hold under 2%. This same sample was also part of a study on yellow fever vaccine responses in identical twins.

Sequenced material: PBMCs. These TCRs come from a woman under 30 in good health.

This clonotype has a handful of counts. The J gene is TRBJ2-1, the V gene TRBV9; TRBD2 matches 7 bases. The CDR3 runs 17 residues. Germline V gene data show CDR1 as SGDLS and CDR2 as YYNGEE. V was clipped by 0 bases and J by 4 bases; unmatched bases: 10. In DNA, the CDR3 is TGTGCCAGCAGCGTAGGCGATTCGGGAGGAGAATACAATGAGCAGTTCTTC. Protein: CASSVGDSGGEYNEQFF.

The gene calls are TRBV9 and TRBJ1-6, with D maybe TRBD1 (5 bases). Germline CDR1 is SGDLS and CDR2 is YYNGEE. V lost 0 bases to trimming and J lost 16 bases, with 11 bases between them. CDR3 length equals 12 residues. The chain's CDR3 is CASSVAHGALHF. In DNA form, the CDR3 reads TGTGCCAGCAGCGTAGCACATGGGGCGCTCCACTTT. Complete variable domain (other parts from reference TRBV9 and TRBJ1-6): DSGVTQTPKHLITATGQRVTLRCSPRSGDLSVYWYQQSLDQGLQFLIQYYNGEERAKGNILERFSAQQFPDLHSELNLSSLELGDSALYFCASSVAHGALHFGNGTRLTVT.

The V and J genes are TRBV4-2 and TRBJ2-3; TRBD2 is a possible D gene (6 bases). The CDR3 loop spans 17 amino acids. Trimming cost V 0 bases and J 0 bases, with 13 bases left between them. Germline V gene sequence: CDR1 LGHNA, CDR2 YNFKEQ. The CDR3: CASSQERYGGSTDTQYF. Written as DNA, the CDR3 is TGTGCCAGCAGCCAAGAAAGATACGGGGGAAGCACAGATACGCAGTATTTT.

Ten or more counts support this clonotype. The chain uses TRBV5-1 and TRBJ2-3; no clear D gene. Trimming cost V 4 bases and J 4 bases, with 10 bases left between them. The CDR3 is made up of 13 amino acids. Germline V gene data show CDR1 as SGHRS and CDR2 as YFSETQ. The CDR3 region is CASSPDRADTQYF. The CDR3 DNA sequence: TGCGCCAGCAGCCCCGATAGGGCAGATACGCAGTATTTT.

The table lists this clonotype with a few counts. The chain recombines TRBV5-1 with TRBJ2-3; D gene ambiguous. CDR1 is SGHRS, CDR2 YFSETQ, per germline. This CDR3 has 14 amino acids. V was trimmed by 0 bases and J by 2 bases, leaving 7 bases between them. The CDR3 DNA is TGCGCCAGCAGCTTGGGTTCTGACACAGATACGCAGTATTTT. Its translation is CASSLGSDTDTQYF.

This clonotype was detected only a few times. This chain connects TRBV12-3 or TRBV12-4 to TRBJ1-2; TRBD1 agrees at 9 bases. The CDR3 is made up of 15 amino acids. The junction had 6 bases not matched to a gene; V was cut back by 3 bases and J by 4 bases. CDR3 residues: CASSFPGQGGYGYTF. Written as DNA, the CDR3 is TGTGCCAGCAGTTTCCCGGGACAGGGAGGCTATGGCTACACCTTC.

The rearrangement joins TRBV6-2 or TRBV6-3 to TRBJ2-2; D is unresolved. The CDR3 runs 15 residues. The ends were cut back, 0 bases at V and 0 bases at J, with 5 bases in the middle. Per the germline V gene, CDR1 is MNHEY and CDR2 is SVGEGT. CDR3 DNA sequence: TGTGCCAGCAGTTACTCGGGCGCGAACACCGGGGAGCTGTTTTTT. Protein product: CASSYSGANTGELFF.

This clonotype has more than one count but fewer than ten. The V gene is TRBV4-1, the J gene TRBJ2-5; 7 bases match TRBD1. The J segment lost 1 base and the V segment lost 2 bases, leaving 1 base of the junction unmatched. The length of the CDR3 is 14 residues. Germline V lookup: CDR1 MGHRA, CDR2 YSYEKL. CDR3 sequence (DNA): TGCGCCAGCAGCCAATGGACAGGCCAAGAGACCCAGTACTTC. Amino acid sequence: CASSQWTGQETQYF.

This clonotype was seen more than once but under ten times. V and J are TRBV12-3 or TRBV12-4 and TRBJ2-7; TRBD2 might be the D (6 bases). V was pared by 3 bases and J by 9 bases, with 12 bases between. CDR3 size: 12 residues. The CDR3 loop reads CASSLAGSGQYF. CDR3 coding DNA: TGTGCCAGCAGTTTGGCGGGAAGCGGGCAGTACTTC.

This chain joins TRBV20-1 and TRBJ2-7; D is uncertain. V shed 0 bases and J shed 7 bases, with 13 bases lying between them. Germline V gene sequence: CDR1 DFQATT, CDR2 SNEGSKA (reference sequence). The CDR3 is made up of 13 amino acids. The CDR3 coding sequence is TGCAGTGCTAGAGACGGCTCCTTGGGGGAGCAGTACTTC. As protein: CSARDGSLGEQYF.

This chain joins TRBV28 and TRBJ2-1; 8 positions match TRBD1. The ends lost 7 bases at V and 5 bases at J; junction bases unmatched: 13. This CDR3 contains 16 residues. Germline V gene data show CDR1 as MDHEN and CDR2 as SYDVKM. The CDR3 protein is CASTYPSGGVHNEQFF. As DNA, the CDR3 is TGTGCCAGCACCTACCCCTCAGGGGGCGTCCACAATGAGCAGTTCTTC. The full variable domain, its missing parts supplied by reference TRBV28 and TRBJ2-1, is DVKVTQSSRYLVKRTGEKVFLECVQDMDHENMFWYRQDPGLGLRLIYFSYDVKMKEKGDIPEGYSVSREKKERFSLILESASTNQTSMYLCASTYPSGGVHNEQFFGPGTRLTVL.

The chain has TRBV29-1 and TRBJ2-3; no clear D. V was cut by 6 bases and J by 6 bases, with 1 base left in between. The CDR3 loop spans 8 amino acids. Per germline, CDR1 SQVTM and CDR2 ANQGSEA. The DNA of the CDR3 is TGCAGCGTGGATACGCAGTATTTT. It translates to CSVDTQYF.

This clonotype was seen at least ten times. The rearrangement links TRBV3-1 to TRBJ2-1, with TRBD1 matching over 10 bases. Looked up from germline, CDR1 is LGHDT and CDR2 is YNNKEL (reference sequence). There are 15 residues in the CDR3. The trim removed 4 bases at V and 3 bases at J, leaving 3 bases unmatched. CDR3 protein: CASSPGTGDYNEQFF. The DNA for the CDR3 is TGTGCCAGCAGCCCCGGGACAGGGGACTACAATGAGCAGTTCTTC.

This clonotype has a count of ten or more. The CDR3: CASSLVPGSSYEQYF. For the CDR3, the DNA is TGTGCCAGCAGCTTAGTTCCGGGGTCCTCCTACGAGCAGTACTTC. The chain employs TRBV7-9 and TRBJ2-7; weak D call: TRBD2 (5 bases). The CDR3 is 15 amino acids. The V end lost 1 base, the J end lost 0 bases, and 10 bases lay between the germline ends. CDR1 is SEHNR, CDR2 FQNEAQ, per germline (reference sequence).

V gene TRBV6-5 combines with J gene TRBJ2-2; tentatively, D is TRBD2 (6 bases). Germline V gene data show CDR1 as MNHEY and CDR2 as SVGAGI. The CDR3 is made up of 12 amino acids. The V end was cut by 5 bases, the J end by 11 bases, with 12 bases between. This CDR3 reads CASSQTAGELFF. The DNA of the CDR3 is TGTGCCAGCAGTCAGACAGCGGGTGAGCTGTTTTTT.

This clonotype showed up just a few times. The chain is built from TRBV20-1 and TRBJ2-5; TRBD2 matches 10 bases. The CDR3 runs 16 residues. Looked up from germline, CDR1 is DFQATT and CDR2 is SNEGSKA (reference sequence). V lost 0 bases, J lost 5 bases, and 9 bases stayed unmatched. The CDR3 sequence is CSARDQRGGLQETQYF. The CDR3 DNA reads TGCAGTGCTAGAGATCAGCGGGGGGGCCTTCAGGAGACCCAGTACTTC.

This clonotype was recorded at least ten times. The chain joins TRBV7-8 to TRBJ1-3; 10 nucleotides line up with TRBD1. Germline assignment: CDR1 SGHVS and CDR2 FQNEAQ. This CDR3 comprises 15 residues. J was trimmed by 4 bases and V by 3 bases; bases with no gene match: 3. CDR3 bases: TGTGCCAGCAGCTTGACAGGGGGCGCCGGAAACACCATATATTTT. Its protein is CASSLTGGAGNTIYF.

CDR3 coding DNA: TGTGCCAGCAGCTTTGGGGCAGAACAAGAGACCCAGTACTTC. Its protein product is CASSFGAEQETQYF. This chain connects TRBV12-1 to TRBJ2-5. TRBV12-1 is a known pseudogene. The length of the CDR3 is 14 residues.

The chain employs TRBV11-3 and TRBJ2-1, with 7 positions matching TRBD2. Germline V gives CDR1 SGHNT, CDR2 YENEEA. V was pared by 2 bases and J by 9 bases, with 7 bases of the junction left unmatched. The CDR3 is made up of 14 amino acids. CDR3 protein: CASSLKLARGEQFF. Here the CDR3 DNA reads TGTGCCAGCAGCTTAAAACTAGCGAGGGGTGAGCAGTTCTTC.

J is TRBJ2-1 and V is TRBV4-1; 8 positions match TRBD2. The germline gives CDR1 MGHRA, CDR2 YSYEKL. Germline trimming cut 4 bases from V and 4 bases from J; bases unmatched to any gene: 12. The CDR3 runs 17 residues. CDR3 residues: CASSRTEAGVTYNEQFF. The CDR3 DNA is TGCGCCAGCAGCCGGACCGAAGCGGGGGTCACTTACAATGAGCAGTTCTTC.

V usage is TRBV20-1 and J usage is TRBJ2-3; 7 nucleotides agree with TRBD1. The CDR3 covers 13 residues. J gave up 8 bases and V 5 bases, and 10 bases lay outside the gene matches. CDR1 is DFQATT, CDR2 SNEGSKA, per germline (reference sequence). CDR3 sequence (DNA): TGCAGTGCTGAACAGGGGTCTTATGGTACGCAGTATTTT. The encoded protein is CSAEQGSYGTQYF.

V and J are TRBV12-3 or TRBV12-4 and TRBJ2-7; 8 bases map to TRBD1. The CDR3 is 17 residues long. The junction had 12 bases not matched to a gene; V was cut back by 4 bases and J by 1 base. CDR3 protein: CASSSGGRTGMSYEQYF. The CDR3, as DNA: TGTGCCAGCAGTTCCGGGGGCCGGACAGGGATGTCCTACGAGCAGTACTTC.

This clonotype was counted between two and nine times. This chain joins TRBV3-1 and TRBJ1-1, with a tentative D call TRBD1 (5 bases). CDR1 is LGHDT and CDR2 is YNNKEL in the germline V gene (reference sequence). There are 14 residues in the CDR3. The germline V and J ends were trimmed by 1 base and 1 base, with 7 bases remaining between them. CDR3 bases: TGTGCCAGCAGCCAAGCGACAGCGAACACTGAAGCTTTCTTT. Encoded protein: CASSQATANTEAFF.

This clonotype has just a few counts. The chain combines TRBV6-1 with TRBJ1-1; TRBD1 might be the D (5 bases). V dropped 6 bases and J dropped 2 bases, with 13 bases sitting between them. The CDR3 totals 14 residues. CDR1 and CDR2 from the germline V gene are MNHNS and SASEGT. CDR3 nucleotides: TGTGCCAGCAGCCGCGACAGCAGCAACACTGAAGCTTTCTTT. Its translation is CASSRDSSNTEAFF.

This clonotype was found a few times. The chain employs TRBV12-3 or TRBV12-4 and TRBJ2-3, with 9 bases matching TRBD2. V gave up 5 bases and J gave up 5 bases; unmatched junction bases: 11. The CDR3 runs to 16 residues. The CDR3 region is CASSPRGGGAGDTQYF. In DNA, the CDR3 is TGTGCCAGCAGTCCCCGCGGCGGGGGGGCTGGAGATACGCAGTATTTT.

The chain is built from TRBV20-1 and TRBJ1-1; the match to TRBD1 covers 7 bases. V trimming: 5 bases; J trimming: 4 bases; junction bases outside the gene matches: 10. CDR1 is DFQATT and CDR2 is SNEGSKA in the germline V gene (reference sequence). CDR3 size: 14 residues. The CDR3 here is CSAPQGVRITEAFF. CDR3 DNA sequence: TGCAGTGCTCCGCAGGGGGTTAGGATCACTGAAGCTTTCTTT.

The chain links TRBV9 to TRBJ2-3, with D possibly being TRBD1 or TRBD2 (6 bases each). This CDR3 contains 15 residues. Germline CDR1 and CDR2: SGDLS and YYNGEE. The ends were cut back, 0 bases at V and 8 bases at J, with 16 bases in the middle. CDR3 DNA sequence: TGTGCCAGCAGCGTAGAAGGCGGGAAGGGGGGTACGCAGTATTTT. This translates into CASSVEGGKGGTQYF.

This clonotype was counted ten times or more. The gene calls are TRBV10-2 and TRBJ2-7; 9 nucleotides line up with TRBD2. J gave up 4 bases and V 7 bases, and 14 bases lay outside the gene matches. The germline CDR1 and CDR2 sequences are WSHSY and SAAADI. The CDR3 runs to 16 residues. CDR3 bases: TGCGCCAGCAATCCGAGCGGGTCTAGCGGGGTATACGAGCAGTACGTC. Protein sequence: CASNPSGSSGVYEQYV.

The chain carries TRBV29-1 and TRBJ2-7; TRBD1 or TRBD2 may be the D gene (5 bases each). This CDR3 comprises 13 residues. Trimming removed 3 bases at V and 6 bases at J, with 15 bases between. Germline V gene sequence: CDR1 SQVTM, CDR2 ANQGSEA. CDR3: CSVDGTGTPEQYF. The CDR3 nucleotides read TGCAGCGTTGACGGTACCGGGACCCCCGAGCAGTACTTC.

V and J are TRBV6-2 or TRBV6-3 and TRBJ2-7; the match to TRBD1 covers 10 bases. V gave up 6 bases and J gave up 3 bases; unmatched junction bases: 5. Germline CDR1 MNHEY, CDR2 SVGEGT. This CDR3 has 14 residues. CDR3 region: CASSWDRGFYEQYF. The CDR3 DNA reads as TGTGCCAGCAGCTGGGACAGGGGATTCTACGAGCAGTACTTC.